The 32 T cell receptor beta chains reported below all come from one sample, sequenced in a study of spatial heterogeneity in lung cancer (dated 2019 in TCRdb). Their specific antigens are unknown. The study at large found these results: A correlation was observed between the number of expanded intratumoral alpha and beta TCRs and the tumor nonsynonymous mutation count.

Sample time point, as interpreted from the label and publication: sample taken at primary tumor resection. Library creation used 5' RACE. Sequencer: NextSeq 500. TCRdb reprocessing: public reads trimmed at Q25 with fastp, clones called with MiXCR, in-frame beta chains kept. When rows share a CDR3 protein, they turn into one entry using the most common DNA and genes. The sample yields 9,500 to 11,000 distinct CDR3 sequences; around 12% were counted once. Roughly a tenth of the sample is in the top ten clones. Sequencing was performed on lung tumor tissue, taken at surgery. These receptors originate from a male donor with early-stage non-small cell lung cancer.

This clonotype is judged medium-sized. The rearrangement uses TRBV11-1 and TRBJ1-2; D might be TRBD1 (5 bases). CDR1 and CDR2 from the germline V gene are SGHAT and FQDESV (reference sequence). The CDR3 loop spans 14 amino acids. V was trimmed by 5 bases and J by 2 bases, leaving 12 bases between them. This chain's CDR3 is CASSVRQGNYGYTF. CDR3 DNA: TGTGCCAGCAGCGTGAGGCAGGGAAACTATGGCTACACCTTC.

This clonotype appeared many times. The chain joins TRBV5-1 to TRBJ2-5; 7 nucleotides match TRBD1. The V and J ends lost 0 bases and 1 base, in that order; junction bases with no gene match: 3. From germline, CDR1 is SGHRS and CDR2 YFSETQ. The CDR3 has 15 residues. The CDR3 sequence is CASSLVAGGQETQYF. In DNA, the CDR3 is TGCGCCAGCAGCTTGGTGGCAGGGGGCCAAGAGACCCAGTACTTC.

This clonotype showed up many times. The V gene is TRBV25-1, the J gene TRBJ2-1; 14 bases are a match to TRBD2. CDR1 MGHDK and CDR2 SYGVNS come from the germline V gene. V was pared by 6 bases and J by 6 bases, with 4 bases of the junction left unmatched. The CDR3 spans 15 residues. The CDR3 DNA reads TGTGCCAGCAGCAAGACTAGCGGGAGGGCCAATGAGCAGTTCTTC. Translating it yields CASSKTSGRANEQFF.

This clonotype was detected a few times. The chain joins TRBV7-3 to TRBJ2-1; no definite D call. The germline V gene encodes CDR1 SGHTA and CDR2 FQGTGA. The CDR3 consists of 14 residues. V dropped 5 bases and J dropped 9 bases, with 17 bases sitting between them. CDR3 sequence: CASSHVVSHGEQFF. The CDR3 DNA is TGTGCCAGCAGCCACGTAGTGTCCCACGGTGAGCAGTTCTTC.

This clonotype is classed as medium-sized. This sequence joins TRBV30 and TRBJ2-1; 11 positions match TRBD2. J was trimmed by 0 bases and V by 3 bases; bases with no gene match: 7. Germline V lookup: CDR1 GTSNPN, CDR2 SVGIG (reference sequence). The CDR3 totals 17 residues. CDR3 sequence reads: CAWRRTSGLSSYNEQFF. The CDR3 DNA sequence: TGTGCCTGGAGAAGGACTAGCGGGCTCAGCTCCTACAATGAGCAGTTCTTC.

Only a few counts were recorded for this clonotype. This chain uses TRBV12-3 or TRBV12-4 with TRBJ2-3, with 7 bases fitting TRBD2. The junction had 9 bases not matched to a gene; V was cut back by 5 bases and J by 1 base. This CDR3 has 16 residues. CDR3 DNA sequence: TGTGCCAGCAGTCCCCCAGGAGCGGGGCGCACAGATACGCAGTATTTT. As protein: CASSPPGAGRTDTQYF.

Sample share makes this clonotype medium-sized. The J gene is TRBJ1-1, the V gene TRBV29-1; D gene uncertain. The CDR3 sequence is 11 residues long. V lost 7 bases and J 0 bases, leaving 6 bases between the germline ends. Looked up from germline, CDR1 is SQVTM and CDR2 is ANQGSEA. CDR3 coding DNA: TGCAGCGGAGAAATGAACACTGAAGCTTTCTTT. It encodes CSGEMNTEAFF. Filled out from reference TRBV29-1 and TRBJ1-1, the complete variable domain reads SAVISQKPSRDICQRGTSLTIQCQVDSQVTMMFWYRQQPGQSLTLIATANQGSEATYESGFVIDKFPISRPNLTFSTLTVSNMSPEDSSIYLCSGEMNTEAFFGQGTRLTVV.

This clonotype came up many times. The rearrangement links TRBV5-1 to TRBJ2-1; the D is unclear. Germline CDR1 SGHRS, CDR2 YFSETQ. The V end lost 4 bases, the J end lost 8 bases, and 16 bases lay between the germline ends. The CDR3 runs to 14 residues. As DNA, the CDR3 is TGCGCCAGCAGCCCCAGATTTGAGAGCCATGAGCAGTTCTTC. Its translation is CASSPRFESHEQFF.

This clonotype was seen repeatedly, ten times or more. This rearrangement joins TRBV6-1 to TRBJ2-1; no clear D gene. This CDR3 is 16 amino acids long. Germline V gives CDR1 MNHNS, CDR2 SASEGT. Trimming stripped 2 bases from V and 1 base from J, with 12 bases between. In nucleotides, the CDR3 is TGTGCCAGCAGTGAACGGTTAGCTGGTTCCTACAATGAGCAGTTCTTC. This translates into CASSERLAGSYNEQFF.

This clonotype was seen ten or more times. The chain recombines TRBV6-5 with TRBJ1-6, with 8 bases aligning to TRBD1. J gave up 0 bases and V 6 bases, and 7 bases lay outside the gene matches. Germline values: CDR1 MNHEY, CDR2 SVGAGI. The CDR3 loop spans 17 amino acids. DNA for the CDR3: TGTGCCAGCAGCTCCGGACAGGGTGGCTCCTATAATTCACCCCTCCACTTT. Encoded protein: CASSSGQGGSYNSPLHF.

J is TRBJ1-6 and V is TRBV30, with 8 bases fitting TRBD1. The germline V gene has CDR1 GTSNPN and CDR2 SVGIG (reference sequence). Trimming cost V 3 bases and J 7 bases; bases outside gene matches: 8. This CDR3 is built from 15 residues. The CDR3 loop reads CAWRRPDRENSPLHF. CDR3 DNA: TGTGCCTGGAGGCGTCCGGACAGGGAAAATTCACCCCTCCACTTT.

By its share, this clonotype is medium-sized (0.01 to 0.1%). V is TRBV20-1 and J is TRBJ1-1; no firm D call. This CDR3 comprises 13 residues. Trimming left V 7 bases short and J 5 bases short, with 17 bases between. CDR1 and CDR2 from the germline V gene are DFQATT and SNEGSKA (reference sequence). Written as DNA, the CDR3 is TGCAGTGTCCCACGTGGTTCTTGGACTGAAGCTTTCTTT. Protein: CSVPRGSWTEAFF.

This clonotype was seen ten or more times. The chain links TRBV4-1 to TRBJ1-4, with a possible D match to TRBD1 (5 bases). V was clipped by 4 bases and J by 0 bases, with 18 bases between them. CDR1 is MGHRA and CDR2 is YSYEKL in the germline V gene. CDR3 length equals 18 residues. CDR3 region: CASSLSAGGPATNEKLFF. The CDR3 DNA reads as TGCGCCAGCAGCCTCAGCGCGGGGGGACCTGCAACTAATGAAAAACTGTTTTTT.

At least ten counts were recorded for this clonotype. The V call is TRBV7-3, the J call TRBJ1-1; no reliable D call. The length of the CDR3 is 13 residues. Germline loops: CDR1 SGHTA, CDR2 FQGTGA. V was shortened by 9 bases and J by 2 bases, with 13 bases between the two germline ends. The CDR3 loop is CASQERKNTEAFF. DNA of the CDR3: TGTGCCAGTCAGGAGCGCAAAAACACTGAAGCTTTCTTT.

This clonotype was seen at least ten times. In nucleotides, the CDR3 is TGCAGCGCTCCCCGTAGGAATGAGCAGTTCTTC. Translated: CSAPRRNEQFF. The gene calls are TRBV29-1 and TRBJ2-1; D is uncertain. The CDR3 is 11 amino acids. Germline V gives CDR1 SQVTM, CDR2 ANQGSEA. V lost 7 bases to trimming and J lost 7 bases, with 11 bases between them.

The table lists this clonotype with many counts. The rearrangement links TRBV13 to TRBJ2-7; TRBD1 might be the D (6 bases). CDR1 is PRHDT and CDR2 is FYEKMQ in the germline V gene (reference sequence). Trimming shortened V by 5 bases and J by 5 bases, and 16 bases separated the two germline ends. There are 14 residues in the CDR3. The CDR3 loop is CASSPIRWTDEQYF. The CDR3 coding sequence is TGTGCCAGCAGCCCAATCCGGTGGACAGACGAGCAGTACTTC.

This chain uses TRBV5-5 with TRBJ2-7, with D perhaps matching TRBD1 or TRBD2 (7 bases each). Trimming took off 4 bases at V and 0 bases at J, with 11 bases between the two ends. This CDR3 is 14 amino acids long. Germline CDR1 is SGHKS and CDR2 is YYEKEE (reference sequence). CDR3 sequence: CASSQGGSSYEQYV. DNA for the CDR3: TGTGCCAGCAGCCAGGGGGGGAGCTCCTACGAGCAGTACGTC.

This clonotype was observed many times. V usage is TRBV19 and J usage is TRBJ2-3; D is unresolved. The CDR3 is 13 amino acids. Germline V lookup: CDR1 LNHDA, CDR2 SQIVND (reference sequence). V lost 7 bases and J 6 bases, leaving 14 bases between the germline ends. The CDR3 sequence is CASKTEGSDTQYF. The CDR3 DNA sequence: TGTGCCAGTAAAACTGAAGGTTCGGATACGCAGTATTTT.

This clonotype appeared many times. V usage is TRBV27 and J usage is TRBJ2-2; D may be TRBD2 (5 bases). Germline V lookup: CDR1 MNHEY, CDR2 SMNVEV (reference sequence). Trimming left V 6 bases short and J 0 bases short, with 11 bases between. The CDR3 extends over 15 amino acids. The CDR3, as DNA: TGTGCCAGCAGAGCGGTGGGAGCGAACACCGGGGAGCTGTTTTTT. Its protein is CASRAVGANTGELFF.

This rearrangement joins TRBV28 to TRBJ2-7; TRBD2 matches 10 bases. With V trimmed by 5 bases and J by 0 bases, 1 base remained unmatched. This CDR3 has 14 residues. Germline V CDR1 and CDR2: MDHEN, SYDVKM. The CDR3 DNA is TGTGCCAGCAGTGGGACTAGCGACTCCTACGAGCAGTACTTC. It codes for CASSGTSDSYEQYF. The entire variable domain, with the rest obtained from reference TRBV28 and TRBJ2-7, is as follows: DVKVTQSSRYLVKRTGEKVFLECVQDMDHENMFWYRQDPGLGLRLIYFSYDVKMKEKGDIPEGYSVSREKKERFSLILESASTNQTSMYLCASSGTSDSYEQYFGPGTRLTVT.

This clonotype was counted a few times. The gene calls are TRBV7-9 and TRBJ1-5; D gene uncertain. CDR1 SEHNR and CDR2 FQNEAQ come from the germline V gene (reference sequence). With 1 base removed from V and 3 bases from J, the gap between germline ends came to 7 bases. The CDR3 totals 14 residues. The CDR3, as DNA: TGTGCCAGCAGCTTAGGAGGCGCCAATCAGCCCCAGCATTTT. Residues: CASSLGGANQPQHF.

This clonotype was seen many times. The J gene is TRBJ1-4, the V gene TRBV5-1; 9 bases are a match to TRBD1. CDR3 length: 15 amino acids. The germline V gene encodes CDR1 SGHRS and CDR2 YFSETQ. J was trimmed by 8 bases and V by 4 bases; bases with no gene match: 9. CDR3 nucleotide sequence: TGCGCCAGCAGCGATATACAGGGGGCAGGGGAAAAACTGTTTTTT. Its translation: CASSDIQGAGEKLFF.

This clonotype occurred many times. The V call is TRBV3-1, the J call TRBJ1-4; TRBD1 aligns across 9 bases. With 4 bases clipped from V and 4 bases from J, the junction kept 7 bases outside the gene matches. This CDR3 comprises 16 residues. The germline V gene encodes CDR1 LGHDT and CDR2 YNNKEL (reference sequence). The CDR3 DNA reads as TGTGCCAGCAGCCGGGGACAGGGTCTGATTAATGAAAAACTGTTTTTT. Encoded protein: CASSRGQGLINEKLFF.

This clonotype was found many times. The chain links TRBV7-2 to TRBJ1-1; D is undetermined. The CDR3 totals 12 residues. The germline gives CDR1 SGHTA, CDR2 FQGNSA. Trimming shortened V by 6 bases and J by 11 bases, and 16 bases separated the two germline ends. The CDR3: CASRPDGAAAFF. CDR3 coding DNA: TGTGCCAGCAGACCAGATGGAGCGGCGGCTTTCTTT.

In its sample, this clonotype was seen many times. The V gene is TRBV29-1, the J gene TRBJ2-7; 7 positions agree with TRBD2. Germline CDR1 is SQVTM and CDR2 is ANQGSEA. The V segment lost 0 bases and the J segment 0 bases; nucleotides outside the gene matches: 5. The CDR3 is made up of 15 amino acids. Written as DNA, the CDR3 is TGCAGCGTTGAAGATCCGGGCGGGAGCTCCTACGAGCAGTACTTC. Residues: CSVEDPGGSSYEQYF.

V usage is TRBV20-1 and J usage is TRBJ2-7; maybe TRBD1 (6 bases). Germline CDR1 and CDR2: DFQATT and SNEGSKA (reference sequence). The CDR3 consists of 16 residues. Trimming took off 2 bases at V and 7 bases at J, with 24 bases between the two ends. The CDR3 coding sequence is TGCAGTGCTAGACCCCAGGGGACCGGGCGGCTAATGGAGCAGTACTTC. Translating gives CSARPQGTGRLMEQYF.

This clonotype was observed at least ten times. The chain couples TRBV9 to TRBJ2-5; 7 nucleotides align to TRBD2. CDR3 size: 14 residues. With V trimmed by 4 bases and J by 5 bases, 8 bases remained unmatched. Germline lookup yields CDR1 SGDLS and CDR2 YYNGEE. The CDR3 sequence: CASSPSGRDETQYF. In DNA form, the CDR3 reads TGTGCCAGCAGCCCATCAGGGAGGGACGAGACCCAGTACTTC.

This clonotype was recorded at least ten times. The chain links TRBV29-1 to TRBJ2-5, with D possibly being TRBD2 (6 bases). The CDR3 consists of 14 residues. Trimming shortened V by 3 bases and J by 4 bases, and 15 bases separated the two germline ends. From germline, CDR1 is SQVTM and CDR2 ANQGSEA. As DNA, the CDR3 is TGCAGCGTTGAGGGGCGGGGTGGAGGAGAGACCCAGTACTTC. Translating gives CSVEGRGGGETQYF.

This clonotype is medium-sized in the sample. The gene calls are TRBV4-3 and TRBJ2-1; D not resolved. V was cut by 0 bases and J by 3 bases, with 9 bases left in between. In germline, CDR1 is LGHNA, CDR2 YSLEER. This CDR3 is built from 15 residues. The CDR3 sequence: CASSQDRAIYNEQFF. The CDR3 DNA sequence: TGCGCCAGCAGCCAAGATCGGGCAATCTACAATGAGCAGTTCTTC.

In this sample, this clonotype turned up many times. The chain recombines TRBV27 with TRBJ2-1; 7 bases agree with TRBD2. Trimming cost V 5 bases and J 12 bases; bases outside gene matches: 7. Per the germline V gene, CDR1 is MNHEY and CDR2 is SMNVEV (reference sequence). This CDR3 spans 12 amino acids. This CDR3 is CASSPIGRGQFF. Here the CDR3 DNA reads TGTGCCAGCAGTCCCATTGGGAGGGGGCAGTTCTTC.

In its sample, this clonotype was seen a few times. The V gene is TRBV7-9, the J gene TRBJ1-4; D call uncertain. V lost 5 bases and J 7 bases, leaving 14 bases between the germline ends. The CDR3 length is 14 residues. CDR1 SEHNR and CDR2 FQNEAQ come from the germline V gene (reference sequence). DNA for the CDR3: TGTGCCAGCAGCCTTGTGTCAGTTGGTGAAAAACTGTTTTTT. Translating it yields CASSLVSVGEKLFF.

This clonotype is medium-sized (0.01 to 0.1%) within its sample. This chain links TRBV27 with TRBJ2-1, with TRBD1 matching over 7 bases. This CDR3 has 14 residues. J was trimmed by 4 bases and V by 5 bases; bases with no gene match: 5. Germline CDR1 MNHEY, CDR2 SMNVEV (reference sequence). CDR3 residues: CASSINRGYNEQFF. CDR3 nucleotide sequence: TGTGCCAGCAGTATTAACAGGGGATACAATGAGCAGTTCTTC.